Listed below are T cell receptor beta chains from one sample, sequenced in a study of OX40 agonist ivuxolimab in advanced cancers. Clones were read by immunoSEQ multiplex PCR, and TCRdb kept only the in-frame ones, dropping some. Among 45,000 to 65,000 clones listed, about 90% were seen once. The source material was CD4+ or CD8+ T cells sorted from blood, sampled in a trial of the OX40 agonist ivuxolimab. The receptor source for this set is an adult with an advanced solid tumor such as melanoma, head and neck, liver or kidney cancer. CDR3s include the opening cysteine and the closing phenylalanine or tryptophan. D genes are given only for firm matches. Clone size is shown for a subset of rows, as once, few, many or a class of expanded clone.

v_gene	d_gene	j_gene	abundance	CDR3nt	CDR3aa
TRBV10-3	.	TRBJ1-2	.	TGTGCCATCAGTCATGAGGTCGGAAACTATGGCTACACCTTC	CAISHEVGNYGYTF
TRBV6-1	TRBD1	TRBJ1-4	.	TGTGCCAGCAGTCAATCGACAGGGTTTAGTGAAAAACTGTTTTTT	CASSQSTGFSEKLFF
TRBV18	.	TRBJ2-3	.	TGTGCCAGCTCACAATCAACGGGTCTGGGCACAGATACGCAGTATTTT	CASSQSTGLGTDTQYF
TRBV5-6	.	TRBJ1-3	.	TGTGCCAGCAGCTCAGCCGGAAACACCATATATTTT	CASSSAGNTIYF
TRBV10-2	TRBD2	TRBJ2-5	.	TGCGCCAGCAGACTAGCGGGGGGGCGGGAGACCCAGTACTTC	CASRLAGGRETQYF
TRBV19	.	TRBJ1-2	.	TGTGCCAGTAGTATATTTCCGAGGAGGGACTATGGCTACACCTTC	CASSIFPRRDYGYTF
TRBV6-5	TRBD1	TRBJ2-7	few	TGTGCCAGCGGCCGGGACAGTAACTACGAGCAGTACTTC	CASGRDSNYEQYF
TRBV11-3	.	TRBJ2-3	.	TGTGCCAGCGGAAATACTAGGGCAGATACGCAGTATTTT	CASGNTRADTQYF
TRBV19	.	TRBJ2-5	.	TGTGCCAGTAGTCCTGCCCTACTAGTGGAGACCCAGTACTTC	CASSPALLVETQYF
TRBV6-6	.	TRBJ2-7	.	TGTGCCAGCAGTTACTCCTATCGGCAGGACTCCTACGAGCAGTACTTC	CASSYSYRQDSYEQYF
TRBV6-5	TRBD1	TRBJ1-2	.	TGTGCCAGCAGCCGACAGGGGTACGGCTACACCTTC	CASSRQGYGYTF
TRBV2	TRBD1	TRBJ2-1	.	TGTGCCAGCAGTTTACAGGGGAATGAGCAGTTCTTC	CASSLQGNEQFF
TRBV7-7	.	TRBJ2-7	.	TGTGCCAGCAGCTTAGGTGCAGGTTACGAGCAGTACTTC	CASSLGAGYEQYF
TRBV4-1	.	TRBJ1-3	.	TGCGCCAGCAGCCAAGTAACAGGGTTGTCCTCTGGAAACACCATATATTTT	CASSQVTGLSSGNTIYF
TRBV18	.	TRBJ2-7	.	TGTGCCAGCTCACCCCGACAGACTTCCTACGAGCAGTACTTC	CASSPRQTSYEQYF
TRBV30	.	TRBJ2-7	.	TGTGCCTGGAGTGTACCGGGGGGCTCCTTCGGGTACGAGCAGTACTTC	CAWSVPGGSFGYEQYF
TRBV2	TRBD1	TRBJ1-1	.	TGTGCCAGCCAAATACAGGGGCAGAACACTGAAGCTTTCTTT	CASQIQGQNTEAFF
TRBV27	.	TRBJ1-1	.	TGTGCCAGCAGTCTGAAGGGACTTATGAACACTGAAGCTTTCTTT	CASSLKGLMNTEAFF
TRBV2	.	TRBJ2-7	.	TGTGCCAGCAGGAAGGTAAAAGCCTACGAGCAGTACTTC	CASRKVKAYEQYF
TRBV12-5	.	TRBJ2-7	.	TGTGCTAGTGAAGGACAGAATAACTACGAGCAGTACTTC	CASEGQNNYEQYF
TRBV30	TRBD1	TRBJ1-1	.	TGTGCCTGGAGGAGGGGACAGGAAGCTTTCTTT	CAWRRGQEAFF
TRBV19	.	TRBJ2-1	.	TGTGCCAGTAGTATCCCGACAGCTTACAATGAGCAGTTCTTC	CASSIPTAYNEQFF
TRBV5-1	TRBD2	TRBJ2-7	.	TGCGCCAGCAGCTTGTTAGGGACTAGAGAGAACGAGCAGTACTTC	CASSLLGTRENEQYF
TRBV6-5	.	TRBJ2-7	.	TGTGCCAGCAGTTACTCTGGAGGGGGCGAGTACGAGCAGTACTTC	CASSYSGGGEYEQYF
TRBV5-5	.	TRBJ1-1	.	TGTGCCAGCAGCTTGGAAGTGAGGGGCCCTGTCACTGAAGCTTTCTTT	CASSLEVRGPVTEAFF
TRBV18	.	TRBJ1-2	.	TGTGCCAGCTCACCAGGGGCTGGCGATAACTATGGCTACACCTTC	CASSPGAGDNYGYTF
TRBV7-8	.	TRBJ1-2	.	TGTGCCAGCAGCTTGGGGCAGGGGAAGAACTATGGCTACACCTTC	CASSLGQGKNYGYTF
TRBV4-2	TRBD2	TRBJ2-1	.	TGTGCCAGCAGCCAGGACCGGACTAGTGCCGGTGAGCAGTTCTTC	CASSQDRTSAGEQFF
TRBV5-1	.	TRBJ1-1	.	TGCGCCAGCAGCTTAAACGGCCTCAACACTGAAGCTTTCTTT	CASSLNGLNTEAFF
TRBV9	.	TRBJ1-2	.	TGTGCCAGCAGCGCCCTCAGGGAAGCTAACTATGGCTACACCTTC	CASSALREANYGYTF
TRBV18	.	TRBJ1-6	.	TGTGCCAGCTCACCACCGGGACCCAATAATTCACCCCTCCACTTT	CASSPPGPNNSPLHF
TRBV6-5	.	TRBJ2-7	.	TGTGCCAGCACCAACGGGAAGCGCGAGCAGTACTTC	CASTNGKREQYF
TRBV5-1	TRBD1	TRBJ1-3	.	TGCGCCAGCAGCCCTGGACAGGGCGAAGGAAACACCATATATTTT	CASSPGQGEGNTIYF
TRBV27	.	TRBJ1-5	.	TGTGCCAGCAGTAACCGGAAGGGGTTGGGTCAGCCCCAGCATTTT	CASSNRKGLGQPQHF
TRBV5-6	TRBD1	TRBJ1-4	.	TGTGCCAGCAGTGGGACAGGGGCGAATGAAAAACTGTTTTTT	CASSGTGANEKLFF